This is a list of T cell receptor beta chains from one sample in a study of cytomegalovirus exposure and HLA in healthy donors. Sequencing was performed with immunoSEQ multiplex PCR; in TCRdb, only in-frame clones are kept and a portion is missing. The sample gives some 88,000 clones, roughly two thirds of which show up once; under 8% is in the top ten. Sequenced material: PBMCs. The source is a woman aged 25-40 years in good health and CMV-seronegative. Each CDR3 is given with its conserved first and last residue. D genes are given only for firm matches. A row's size may be missing; if present it is once, few, many or a size class.

J	size	D	V	CDR3	DNA
TRBJ1-6	-	-	TRBV19	CASSAYTGYNSPLHF	TGTGCCAGTAGTGCATACACGGGCTATAATTCACCCCTCCACTTT
TRBJ1-1	-	-	TRBV1	CTSTERVGGAFF	TGCACCAGCACCGAAAGGGTGGGGGGGGCTTTCTTT
TRBJ2-7	-	-	TRBV27	CASSPTGVYEQYF	TGTGCCAGCAGTCCGACAGGTGTCTACGAGCAGTACTTC
TRBJ2-3	-	-	TRBV27	CASSLSAGHTTPDTQYF	TGTGCCAGCAGTTTATCCGCCGGACACACGACCCCAGATACGCAGTATTTT
TRBJ2-4	-	-	TRBV5-1	CASSLEGENIQYF	TGCGCCAGCAGCTTGGAGGGGGAAAACATTCAGTACTTC
TRBJ2-3	-	-	TRBV6-6	CASRYTDTQYF	TGTGCCAGCAGGTACACAGATACGCAGTATTTT
TRBJ1-5	-	TRBD1	TRBV7-8	CASSPGTVDSNQPQHF	TGTGCCAGCAGCCCCGGGACAGTCGATAGCAATCAGCCCCAGCATTTT
TRBJ1-2	-	TRBD1	TRBV6-1	CASTLVETGGHGYTF	TGTGCCAGCACCCTAGTCGAGACAGGGGGACATGGCTACACCTTC
TRBJ1-6	-	TRBD1	TRBV10-1	CASSEDRVSPLHF	TGCGCCAGCAGTGAAGACAGGGTTTCACCCCTCCACTTT
TRBJ2-2	-	TRBD1	TRBV19	CASRLGQSTGELFF	TGTGCCAGTAGATTGGGACAGTCCACCGGGGAGCTGTTTTTT
TRBJ1-1	-	TRBD1	TRBV4-1	CASSQGAGQANTEAFF	TGCGCCAGCAGCCAGGGGGCCGGACAGGCGAACACTGAAGCTTTCTTT
TRBJ2-2	-	TRBD1	TRBV6-5	CASSYGTEPTGELFF	TGTGCCAGCAGCTACGGGACAGAACCCACCGGGGAGCTGTTTTTT
TRBJ1-2	-	-	TRBV29-1	CSVVSEGVGYTF	TGCAGCGTTGTATCGGAAGGGGTTGGCTACACCTTC
TRBJ2-7	-	-	TRBV9	CASSVAQGTEQYF	TGTGCCAGCAGCGTAGCTCAGGGGACCGAGCAGTACTTC
TRBJ2-2	-	-	TRBV11-2	CASTFLLQGGTGELFF	TGTGCCAGCACCTTCCTGCTACAGGGGGGGACCGGGGAGCTGTTTTTT
TRBJ2-5	few	-	TRBV9	CASSVASVGETQYF	TGTGCCAGCAGCGTAGCCTCGGTCGGAGAGACCCAGTACTTC
TRBJ2-7	-	TRBD2	TRBV5-4	CASSSPLTSASYEQYF	TGTGCCAGCAGCTCCCCTTTAACTAGCGCCAGTTACGAGCAGTACTTC
TRBJ2-1	-	TRBD2	TRBV4-1	CASSQASGIYYNEQFF	TGCGCCAGCAGCCAGGCTAGCGGGATTTACTACAATGAGCAGTTCTTC
TRBJ1-2	-	TRBD1	TRBV4-2	CASSRRNRGYSDDGYTF	TGTGCCAGCAGCCGAAGGAACAGGGGCTATTCGGACGATGGCTACACCTTC
TRBJ2-7	-	TRBD1	TRBV27	CASSFQGEYYEQYF	TGTGCCAGCAGTTTCCAGGGGGAATACTACGAGCAGTACTTC
TRBJ1-5	-	TRBD1	TRBV28	CASSLYRRGNQPQHF	TGTGCCAGCAGTTTATACCGCAGGGGGAATCAGCCCCAGCATTTT
TRBJ1-6	-	-	TRBV4-2	CASSQDPFSDSPLHF	TGTGCCAGCAGCCAAGATCCGTTCTCCGATTCACCCCTCCACTTT
TRBJ2-3	-	-	TRBV5-1	CASSLRLLGTDTQYF	TGCGCCAGCAGCTTAAGACTGCTCGGCACAGATACGCAGTATTTT
TRBJ2-4	-	-	TRBV28	CASSPRGKGAKNIQYF	TGTGCCAGCAGCCCTAGGGGGAAGGGGGCCAAAAACATTCAGTACTTC
TRBJ2-3	once	TRBD2	TRBV7-6	CASGSSGVSTDTQYF	TGTGCCAGCGGATCTAGCGGGGTTAGCACAGATACGCAGTATTTT
TRBJ1-4	few	-	TRBV28	CASSLRGGNEKLFF	TGTGCCAGCAGTCTACGGGGAGGGAATGAAAAACTGTTTTTT
TRBJ1-1	-	TRBD1	TRBV10-3	CASQGAGNTEAFF	TGTGCCAGCCAGGGGGCCGGGAACACTGAAGCTTTCTTT
TRBJ1-2	once	-	TRBV4-2	CASSQDHQGSYGYTF	TGTGCCAGCAGCCAAGATCACCAGGGAAGCTATGGCTACACCTTC